What follows are 10 T cell receptor beta chains derived from one specimen sequenced in a study of cytomegalovirus exposure and HLA in healthy donors. This PCR relied on a set of 60 Vbeta primers and 13 Jbeta primers. Using immunoSEQ multiplex PCR, the repertoire was profiled, and TCRdb retains in-frame clones only, with some absent. This table lists fewer than 200,000 clones. The sequenced material came from PBMCs. The receptors come from a woman in her fifties or sixties in good health and CMV-seronegative.

The chain recombines TRBV6-6 with TRBJ2-6; 8 bases are shared with TRBD1. The CDR3 has 16 amino acids. Trimming removed 8 bases from V and 1 base from J; junction bases left unmatched: 7. The germline V gene encodes CDR1 MNHNY and CDR2 SVGAGI (reference sequence). This chain's CDR3 is CASSVTGVSGANVLTF. The CDR3 DNA is TGTGCCAGCTCCGTGACAGGGGTTTCTGGGGCCAACGTCCTGACTTTC.

The chain couples TRBV6-1 to TRBJ2-1; maybe TRBD2 (6 bases). Germline V gene data show CDR1 as MNHNS and CDR2 as SASEGT. V was shortened by 7 bases and J by 12 bases, with 22 bases between the two germline ends. This CDR3 is 14 amino acids long. The CDR3, as DNA: TGTGCCAGCAAGGGACTTATGGAGAGCAAGGGGCAGTTCTTC. The encoded protein is CASKGLMESKGQFF.

This chain links TRBV7-8 with TRBJ1-3; 8 bases agree with TRBD1. Trimming took 0 bases from V and 0 from J; bases not matched to a gene: 1. The CDR3 is 16 residues long. Germline V gives CDR1 SGHVS, CDR2 FQNEAQ. This CDR3 is CASSLATGDSGNTIYF. The CDR3 region has the DNA TGTGCCAGCAGCTTAGCGACAGGGGACTCTGGAAACACCATATATTTT.

The gene calls are TRBV30 and TRBJ2-2; possibly TRBD2 for D (5 bases). CDR3 length: 13 amino acids. Germline CDR1 is GTSNPN and CDR2 is SVGIG (reference sequence). Deletions cut 4 bases from V and 3 bases from J, with 9 bases between. This chain's CDR3 is CAWTEGDTGELFF. The CDR3 region has the DNA TGTGCCTGGACCGAGGGAGACACCGGGGAGCTGTTTTTT.

V is TRBV11-3 and J is TRBJ2-1; 8 positions match TRBD2. This CDR3 has 16 residues. Germline V gene sequence: CDR1 SGHNT, CDR2 YENEEA. V gave up 4 bases and J gave up 4 bases; unmatched junction bases: 9. The CDR3 DNA reads TGTGCCAGCAGCTCCCGGACTAGCTATTCTTACAATGAGCAGTTCTTC. Translated: CASSSRTSYSYNEQFF.

This sequence joins TRBV5-1 and TRBJ1-2, with 8 nucleotides matching TRBD1. Germline V gene sequence: CDR1 SGHRS, CDR2 YFSETQ. The ends lost 4 bases at V and 8 bases at J; junction bases unmatched: 13. The CDR3 length is 15 residues. CDR3 protein: CASSPGPQGAGGYTF. In nucleotides, the CDR3 is TGCGCCAGCAGCCCCGGCCCGCAGGGGGCGGGAGGCTACACCTTC.

The chain combines TRBV9 with TRBJ2-5; 7 bases line up with TRBD1. Looked up from germline, CDR1 is SGDLS and CDR2 is YYNGEE. The CDR3 is 17 amino acids. The V gene end was trimmed by 3 bases and the J gene end by 8 bases; junction bases not matched to a gene: 19. Here the CDR3 DNA reads TGTGCCAGCAGCGGCCGGGACAGCCTTCGGGTGGGGTTAACCCAGTACTTC. It is translated as CASSGRDSLRVGLTQYF.

The chain joins TRBV7-3 to TRBJ1-1; D is unresolved. V was shortened by 3 bases and J by 3 bases, with 8 bases between the two germline ends. The germline V gene encodes CDR1 SGHTA and CDR2 FQGTGA. This CDR3 region has 13 residues. CDR3 loop: CASSFTRDTEAFF. CDR3 sequence (DNA): TGTGCCAGCAGCTTTACGAGGGACACTGAAGCTTTCTTT.

The J gene is TRBJ2-7, the V gene TRBV27; D is ambiguous. Germline V gene lookup returns CDR1 MNHEY and CDR2 SMNVEV (reference sequence). Trimming took off 9 bases at V and 0 bases at J, with 21 bases between the two ends. The CDR3 sequence is 16 residues long. For the CDR3, the DNA is TGTGCCAGTAACGACCGCCGGCGCGGTGGCTCCTACGAGCAGTACTTC. This gives the protein CASNDRRRGGSYEQYF.

The rearrangement uses TRBV30 and TRBJ1-1; D is uncertain. CDR1 and CDR2 from the germline V gene are GTSNPN and SVGIG (reference sequence). The ends were cut back, 4 bases at V and 5 bases at J, with 14 bases in the middle. The CDR3 is 13 amino acids. CDR3 protein: CAWNVRLATEAFF. CDR3 sequence (DNA): TGTGCCTGGAATGTGCGGTTGGCAACTGAAGCTTTCTTT.